The clone carrying this T cell receptor (beta chain) was observed at least ten times. Its antigen remains unidentified. The data belong to a study of T cell repertoires in cytomegalovirus infection. Study details: Signatures in public TCR beta sequences pointed to both CMV infection and matching HLA type.

Overall study results and limits: Cumulated frequencies of public TCR beta families served to identify carriers of CMV plus the relevant HLA. Clonotypes of TCR beta that were HLA-C-restricted and CMV-specific dominated the ex vivo response.

TCRdb re-called the reads with MiXCR, one entry per CDR3 protein. The sample yields approximately 730,000 distinct CDR3 sequences, 25% to 35% seen once. Germline loops: CDR1 SGHTA, CDR2 FQGNSA. The CDR3 extends over 15 amino acids. V dropped 0 bases and J dropped 4 bases, with 13 bases sitting between them. Source: cultured CD8+ T cells from PBMCs, taken from culture after CMV antigen stimulation. This rearrangement joins TRBV7-2 to TRBJ2-7; no clear D gene. The sequence derives from a human donor in good health (CMV status not recorded). Some clones in this sample may be carry-over from other donors' samples. CDR3 residues: CASSLALASRYEQYV. For the CDR3, the DNA is TGTGCCAGCAGCTTAGCGCTGGCGTCCCGATACGAGCAGTACGTC.